This T cell receptor (beta chain) was sequenced for a study of CD8+ T cells in alopecia areata. This CDR3 region has 14 residues. J lost 6 bases, V lost 4 bases, and 4 bases had no gene match. From germline, CDR1 is MNHEY and CDR2 SMNVEV (reference sequence). Extracted RNA was reverse transcribed, and the resulting cDNA served as sequencing template. This table comes from immunoSEQ multiplex PCR, and its TCRdb copy is limited to in-frame clones, with some not included. Altogether approximately 150,000 clones are present, about 54% being singletons, with the ten largest covering under 5.5%. Study results and limitations: Patients displayed less clarity in TCR sharing than mice, a finding possibly related to HLA. When scalp samples are sequenced, resident alphabeta T cells of normal skin are also captured. For lesional scalp, especially alopecia totalis/universalis, clonality was higher than in normal scalp.

Comments on this clone: The antigen is unknown.

J is TRBJ2-1 and V is TRBV27, with 9 bases that match TRBD2. Sequencing was done on a sample of CD4+ T cells sorted from blood. This TCR was sampled from a human donor in good health. The CDR3 DNA sequence: TGTGCCAGCAGTTGGCGACTAGCGGCCAATGAGCAGTTCTTC. Residues: CASSWRLAANEQFF.